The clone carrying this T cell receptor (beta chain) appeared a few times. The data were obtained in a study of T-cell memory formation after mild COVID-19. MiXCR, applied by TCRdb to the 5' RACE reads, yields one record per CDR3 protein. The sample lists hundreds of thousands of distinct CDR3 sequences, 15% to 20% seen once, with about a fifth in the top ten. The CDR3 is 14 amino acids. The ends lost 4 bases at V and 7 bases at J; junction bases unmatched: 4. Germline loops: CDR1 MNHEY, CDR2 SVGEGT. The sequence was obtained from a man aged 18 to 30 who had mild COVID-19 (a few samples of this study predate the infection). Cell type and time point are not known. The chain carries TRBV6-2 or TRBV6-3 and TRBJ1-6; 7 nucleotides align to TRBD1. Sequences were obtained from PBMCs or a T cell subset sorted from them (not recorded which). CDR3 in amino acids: CASSSQGGNSPLHF. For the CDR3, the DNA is TGTGCCAGCAGTTCGCAGGGGGGCAATTCACCCCTCCACTTT.